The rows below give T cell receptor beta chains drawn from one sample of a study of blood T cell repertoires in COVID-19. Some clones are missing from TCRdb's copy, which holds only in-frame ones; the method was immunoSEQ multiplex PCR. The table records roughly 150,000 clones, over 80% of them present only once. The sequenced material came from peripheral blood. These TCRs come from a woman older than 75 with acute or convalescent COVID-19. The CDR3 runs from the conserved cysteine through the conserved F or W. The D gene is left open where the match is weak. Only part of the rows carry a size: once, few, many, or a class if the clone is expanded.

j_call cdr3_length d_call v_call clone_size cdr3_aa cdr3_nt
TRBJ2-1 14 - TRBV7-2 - CASSLEGSGIEQFF TGTGCCAGCAGCTTAGAAGGTAGCGGCATAGAGCAGTTCTTC
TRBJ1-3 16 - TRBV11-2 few CASSRLTAYGGNTIYF TGTGCCAGCAGCCGATTGACAGCGTACGGTGGAAACACCATATATTTT
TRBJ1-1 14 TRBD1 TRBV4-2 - CASSERQGVTEAFF TGTGCCAGCAGCGAACGACAGGGGGTCACTGAAGCTTTCTTT
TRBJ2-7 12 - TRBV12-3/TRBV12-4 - CASSLSPDEQYF TGTGCCAGCAGTTTAAGCCCGGACGAGCAGTACTTC
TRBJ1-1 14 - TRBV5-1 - CASRLTGVNTEAFF TGCGCCAGCAGGTTGACAGGAGTGAACACTGAAGCTTTCTTT
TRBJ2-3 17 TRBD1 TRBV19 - CASSLYRGHHPTDTQYF TGTGCCAGTAGTCTGTACAGGGGGCACCATCCCACAGATACGCAGTATTTT
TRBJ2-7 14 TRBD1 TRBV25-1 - CASSDYRGTYEQYF TGTGCCAGCAGTGACTACAGGGGTACCTACGAGCAGTACTTC
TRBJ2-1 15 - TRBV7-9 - CASSLSGSLYNEQFF TGTGCCAGCAGCCTCTCCGGGTCCCTATACAATGAGCAGTTCTTC
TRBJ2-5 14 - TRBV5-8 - CASSLEQGRETQYF TGTGCCAGCAGCTTGGAACAGGGCAGAGAGACCCAGTACTTC
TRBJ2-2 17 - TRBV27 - CASTRIGTPSTAGELFF TGTGCCAGCACCCGCATCGGGACTCCCAGTACAGCCGGGGAGCTGTTTTTT
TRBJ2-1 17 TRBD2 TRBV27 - CASVSPGLAGAHNEQFF TGTGCCAGCGTTTCTCCGGGACTAGCGGGGGCCCACAATGAGCAGTTCTTC
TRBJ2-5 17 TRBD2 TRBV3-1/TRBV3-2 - CASSQDRGLAGEETQYF TGTGCCAGCAGCCAAGATCGGGGACTAGCGGGGGAAGAGACCCAGTACTTC
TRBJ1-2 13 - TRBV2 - CASSRDINYGYAF TGTGCCAGCAGTCGGGACATAAACTATGGCTACGCCTTC
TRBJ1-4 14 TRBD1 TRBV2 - CASSGQGANEKLFF TGTGCCAGCAGTGGACAGGGGGCTAATGAAAAACTGTTTTTT
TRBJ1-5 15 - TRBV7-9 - CASSLVAGEDQPQHF TGTGCCAGCAGCTTAGTTGCTGGGGAGGATCAGCCCCAGCATTTT
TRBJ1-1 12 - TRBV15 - CATSRDGTEAFF TGTGCCACCAGCAGAGACGGCACTGAAGCTTTCTTT
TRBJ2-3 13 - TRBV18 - CASSQASADTQYF TGTGCCAGCTCACAGGCTAGCGCAGATACGCAGTATTTT
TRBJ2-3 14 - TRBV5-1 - CASSRGLVTDTQYF TGCGCCAGCAGTAGAGGCCTCGTTACAGATACGCAGTATTTT
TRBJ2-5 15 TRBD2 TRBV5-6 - CASSLGPGDYWTQYF TGTGCCAGCAGCTTGGGCCCCGGGGACTACTGGACCCAGTACTTC
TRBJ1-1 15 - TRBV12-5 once CASGLSTPGAVEAFF TGTGCTAGTGGTTTGTCCACCCCAGGGGCCGTAGAAGCTTTCTTT
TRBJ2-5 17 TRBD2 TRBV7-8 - CASSLVDPGGGEETQYF TGTGCCAGCAGCTTAGTAGACCCCGGGGGGGGTGAGGAGACCCAGTACTTC
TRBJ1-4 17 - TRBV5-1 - CASRDLGGADPGEKLFF TGCGCCAGCCGGGATCTTGGGGGCGCCGACCCGGGTGAAAAACTGTTTTTT
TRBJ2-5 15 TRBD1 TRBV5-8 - CASSLVGQGRETQYF TGTGCCAGCAGCTTGGTGGGACAGGGACGCGAGACCCAGTACTTC
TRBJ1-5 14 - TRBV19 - CASSMRQGRKPQHF TGTGCCAGTAGTATGCGGCAGGGCCGTAAGCCCCAGCATTTT
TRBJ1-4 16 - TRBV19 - CASKRTANLPNEKLFF TGTGCCAGTAAGAGGACAGCAAACTTACCCAATGAAAAACTGTTTTTT
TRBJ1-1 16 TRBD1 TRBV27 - CASSRIIGTGNTEAFF TGTGCCAGCAGTAGAATCATCGGGACAGGGAACACTGAAGCTTTCTTT
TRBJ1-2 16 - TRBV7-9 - CASSFPKGRGSYGYTF TGTGCCAGCAGCTTCCCGAAGGGGCGTGGCAGCTATGGCTACACCTTC
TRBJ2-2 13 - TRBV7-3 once CASSPSGTGELFF TGTGCCAGCAGCCCAAGCGGCACCGGGGAGCTGTTTTTT
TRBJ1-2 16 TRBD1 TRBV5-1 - CASSWGTGGIWEGYTF TGCGCCAGCAGCTGGGGGACAGGCGGGATCTGGGAAGGCTACACCTTC
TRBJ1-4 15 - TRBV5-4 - CASSSPGAEGEKLFF TGTGCCAGCAGCTCCCCGGGAGCCGAGGGTGAAAAACTGTTTTTT
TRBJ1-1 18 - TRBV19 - CASSIRSRDPPTNTEAFF TGTGCCAGTAGTATCAGGTCCCGCGATCCCCCTACGAACACTGAAGCTTTCTTT
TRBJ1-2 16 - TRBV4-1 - CASSQDQRELNYGYTF TGCGCCAGCAGCCAAGATCAGAGGGAGCTAAACTATGGCTACACCTTC
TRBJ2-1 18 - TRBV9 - CASSVAPDTRFSYNEQFF TGTGCCAGCAGCGTCGCTCCAGATACTAGGTTCTCCTACAATGAGCAGTTCTTC
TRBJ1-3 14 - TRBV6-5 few CASRPPSSGNTIYF TGTGCCAGCAGACCTCCTAGCTCTGGAAACACCATATATTTT
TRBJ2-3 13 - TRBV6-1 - CASSEESTDTQYF TGTGCCAGCAGTGAAGAGAGTACAGATACGCAGTATTTT
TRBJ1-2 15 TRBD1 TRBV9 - CASSVDGQAFYGYTF TGTGCCAGCAGCGTCGACGGACAGGCGTTCTATGGCTACACCTTC
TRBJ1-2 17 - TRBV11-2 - CASSSWRAVGRSMGYTF TGTGCCAGCAGCTCATGGAGGGCCGTTGGGAGGTCTATGGGGTACACCTTC
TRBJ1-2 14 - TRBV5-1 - CASSLDWTSYGYTF TGCGCCAGCAGCTTGGATTGGACATCTTATGGCTACACCTTC
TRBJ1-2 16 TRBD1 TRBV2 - CASSAITGTGGYGYTF TGTGCCAGCAGTGCCATTACCGGGACAGGGGGCTATGGCTACACCTTC
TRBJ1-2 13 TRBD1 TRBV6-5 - CASRSDRARGYTF TGTGCCAGCAGATCGGACAGGGCACGGGGCTACACCTTC
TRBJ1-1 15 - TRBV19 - CASSTYRAGNTEAFF TGTGCCAGTAGTACGTACAGGGCTGGGAACACTGAAGCTTTCTTT